The 9 T cell receptor beta chains below were found in one sample sequenced in a study of read filtering for tumor transcriptome and immune sequencing. Molecular barcoded adaptors covering alpha/delta and beta/gamma chains were used on about 0.4 ug RNA. TCRdb reprocessed the reads with MiXCR, giving one entry per CDR3 protein. Of about 130,000 distinct CDR3 sequences in the sample, 13% were seen once. Sequencing was performed on a population of CD138-negative cells sorted from bone marrow. These receptors were taken from a donor over 35 with multiple myeloma.

This clonotype was counted many times. The rearrangement uses TRBV20-1 and TRBJ2-1; the match to TRBD1 covers 8 bases. This CDR3 is built from 16 residues. Trimming removed 6 bases from V and 3 bases from J; junction bases left unmatched: 13. CDR1 and CDR2 (germline): DFQATT, SNEGSKA (reference sequence). DNA of the CDR3: TGCAGTGCCATCACCGGGACAGGCCGACTCTACAATGAGCAGTTCTTC. This translates into CSAITGTGRLYNEQFF.

In regard to this clonotype: A read error may explain this, as a much larger clone is one base away. The chain couples TRBV5-5 to TRBJ1-2, with unresolved D. This CDR3 contains 14 residues. Per germline, CDR1 SGHKS and CDR2 YYEKEE (reference sequence). The DNA for the CDR3 is TGTACCAGCAGCTTGGTGCAGTCCACATATGGCTACACCTTC. Its translation is CTSSLVQSTYGYTF. Complete variable domain (other parts from reference TRBV5-5 and TRBJ1-2): DAGVTQSPTHLIKTRGQQVTLRCSPISGHKSVSWYQQVLGQGPQFIFQYYEKEERGRGNFPDRFSARQFPNYSSELNVNALLLGDSALYLCTSSLVQSTYGYTFGSGTRLTVV.

The rearrangement joins TRBV30 to TRBJ2-1; a weak D match, TRBD2 (6 bases). Germline loops: CDR1 GTSNPN, CDR2 SVGIG (reference sequence). The CDR3 runs to 16 residues. V was trimmed by 0 bases and J by 3 bases, leaving 15 bases between them. The CDR3, as DNA: TGTGCCTGGAGTGTAGCCCTCGGCGGGAACTACAATGAGCAGTTCTTC. Its translation: CAWSVALGGNYNEQFF.

This clonotype has a count of ten or more. The chain couples TRBV6-2 or TRBV6-3 to TRBJ2-1; 9 nucleotides line up with TRBD2. The germline CDR1 and CDR2 sequences are MNHEY and SVGEGT. This CDR3 has 14 residues. V trimming: 5 bases; J trimming: 5 bases; junction bases outside the gene matches: 4. CDR3 loop: CASSPRLADNEQFF. In DNA, the CDR3 is TGTGCCAGCAGTCCCAGACTAGCGGACAATGAGCAGTTCTTC.

This clonotype was detected ten times or more. J is TRBJ2-1 and V is TRBV14, with D uncertain. Germline CDR1 reads SGHDN; CDR2 reads FVKESK. The CDR3 contains 15 residues. V was trimmed by 2 bases and J by 0 bases, leaving 8 bases between them. This CDR3 reads CASSQPWSSYNEQFF. The CDR3 bases are TGTGCCAGCAGCCAACCGTGGAGCTCCTACAATGAGCAGTTCTTC.

This clonotype appeared many times. CDR3 DNA: TGTGCCAGCAGCCAAGAAAGTCAGCGGGAAGGCACCGGGGAGCTGTTTTTT. Translation: CASSQESQREGTGELFF. The rearrangement uses TRBV3-1 and TRBJ2-2; 7 nucleotides align to TRBD2. The germline V gene has CDR1 LGHDT and CDR2 YNNKEL (reference sequence). Trimming cost V 0 bases and J 4 bases; bases outside gene matches: 8. The CDR3 has 17 residues.

In this sample, this clonotype turned up a few times. The rearrangement uses TRBV15 and TRBJ2-2; 10 bases align to TRBD1. Germline CDR1 and CDR2: LNHNV and YYDKDF (reference sequence). The CDR3 length is 15 residues. Trimming removed 5 bases from V and 8 bases from J; junction bases left unmatched: 8. The CDR3 region has the DNA TGTGCCACCAGCTTCCGGGACAGGGGAGGTGGGGAGCTGTTTTTT. It encodes CATSFRDRGGGELFF.

On this clonotype itself: A single base separates this from a much larger clone, so it may be a read error. This chain connects TRBV4-2 to TRBJ2-1, with 13 bases lining up with TRBD2. CDR1 is LGHNA, CDR2 YNFKEQ, per germline. The CDR3 length is 16 residues. CDR3 coding DNA: TGTGCCGGCAGCCCTTGGACTAGCGGGAGCGATCGTGAGCAGTTCTTC. It translates to CAGSPWTSGSDREQFF.

This clonotype was observed at least ten times. The V and J genes are TRBV3-1 and TRBJ2-1, with a tentative D call TRBD2 (5 bases). Per germline, CDR1 LGHDT and CDR2 YNNKEL (reference sequence). Trimming removed 5 bases at V and 0 bases at J, with 14 bases between. The CDR3 sequence is 16 residues long. In nucleotides, the CDR3 is TGTGCCAGCAGCGATTGGCAGCGGATCTCCTACAATGAGCAGTTCTTC. This encodes CASSDWQRISYNEQFF.